The T cell receptor beta chain under discussion was sequenced for a study of metastatic and nonmetastatic thyroid tumors. Study at large: Repertoires from malignant and benign thyroid patients were compared across blood and tumor or nodule tissue.

The CDR3 extends over 12 amino acids. V lost 4 bases to trimming and J lost 4 bases, with 8 bases between them. Germline V gives CDR1 SGHAT, CDR2 FQNNGV. Via MiXCR, TCRdb re-called the PCR reads. The sample has some 19,000 clones; 34% are singletons. Thyroid surgery had not been preceded by any treatment in any patient. The origin of this receptor is a female donor with papillary thyroid cancer or a benign thyroid nodule (not recorded which). Some clones in this sample may be carry-over from other donors' samples. What was sequenced was tumor tissue. The chain couples TRBV11-2 to TRBJ2-7; D not resolved. The CDR3 region is CASSSSSYEQYF. The CDR3 DNA reads as TGTGCCAGCAGCTCTAGTAGTTACGAGCAGTACTTC. Filled out from reference TRBV11-2 and TRBJ2-7, the complete variable domain reads EAGVAQSPRYKIIEKRQSVAFWCNPISGHATLYWYQQILGQGPKLLIQFQNNGVVDDSQLPKDRFSAERLKGVDSTLKIQPAKLEDSAVYLCASSSSSYEQYFGPGTRLTVT.